The clone carrying this T cell receptor (beta chain) was recorded a few times. As originally analysed: Amplification of reference gene primers was used by the study to estimate nucleated cell counts. TCRdb keeps only in-frame clones here, not all; method: immunoSEQ multiplex PCR. That table furnishes V, J and clone size, whereas the DNA furnished D and trimming. The sample consists of around 34,000 clones, roughly 78% of them appearing once. The source of the sample is a study of blood T cell repertoires in COVID-19. Study-wide background: Material from acute and convalescent COVID-19 was sourced from the United States, Italy and Spain. PBMCs, B-cell-depleted T cells, or T cells provided the cDNA or gDNA that made up the material.

CDR3 length: 14 amino acids. The V gene lost 7 bases and the J gene lost 8 bases, with 15 bases spanning the gap. Per germline, CDR1 SGHAT and CDR2 FQNNGV. The source of this sequence is an elderly man with active or convalescent COVID-19. The chain has TRBV11-2 and TRBJ1-6; no definite D call. Input material: peripheral blood. Written as DNA, the CDR3 is TGTGCCAGCAACTCCCGGGGTCGGGATTCACCCCTCCACTTT. This encodes CASNSRGRDSPLHF. The complete variable domain, with remaining parts taken from reference TRBV11-2 and TRBJ1-6, reads EAGVAQSPRYKIIEKRQSVAFWCNPISGHATLYWYQQILGQGPKLLIQFQNNGVVDDSQLPKDRFSAERLKGVDSTLKIQPAKLEDSAVYLCASNSRGRDSPLHFGNGTRLTVT.